Listed below are T cell receptor beta chains from one sample, sequenced in a study of T cells after yellow fever vaccination. Each CDR3 protein is one row after TCRdb ran MiXCR on the 5' RACE reads. The sample lists 150,000 to 200,000 distinct CDR3 sequences, 5.5% to 8% occurring once. The specimen comprised CD4+ T cells sorted from PBMCs, sampled on the day of the first yellow fever vaccination. The receptors were gathered from a man between 18 and 29 years old who received the YFV17D yellow fever vaccine. Each CDR3 is given with its conserved first and last residue. D genes are given only for firm matches. Rows give clone size only sometimes, using once, few, many, or a class for an expanded clone.

j_gene | abundance | d_gene | v_gene | CDR3aa | CDR3nt
TRBJ2-7 | many | NA | TRBV20-1 | CSARAGRNYEQYF | TGCAGTGCTAGGGCGGGGCGCAACTACGAGCAGTACTTC
TRBJ1-2 | few | NA | TRBV5-5 | CASIPDLPNYGYTF | TGTGCCAGCATCCCGGACCTGCCTAACTATGGCTACACCTTC
TRBJ1-5 | NA | NA | TRBV6-2/TRBV6-3 | CASSKRGGANVSQHF | TGTGCCAGCAGTAAACGTGGAGGGGCCAATGTGTCCCAGCATTTT
TRBJ2-1 | NA | NA | TRBV7-3 | CASSPGSSNEQFF | TGTGCCAGCAGTCCAGGAAGCTCGAATGAGCAGTTCTTC
TRBJ1-1 | NA | NA | TRBV11-2 | CASKTGGQGSTEAFF | TGTGCCAGCAAAACCGGTGGGCAGGGGAGCACTGAAGCTTTCTTT
TRBJ2-1 | few | TRBD2 | TRBV5-1 | CASSLAGGSLEGEQFF | TGCGCCAGCAGCTTGGCGGGAGGGTCCTTGGAGGGTGAGCAGTTCTTC
TRBJ2-7 | NA | TRBD1 | TRBV7-3 | CASSLGQGKYEQYF | TGTGCCAGCAGCTTAGGACAGGGGAAGTACGAGCAGTACTTC
TRBJ2-3 | NA | NA | TRBV24-1 | CATSRGQGREDTQYF | TGTGCCACCAGTCGAGGGCAGGGGAGGGAAGATACGCAGTATTTT
TRBJ2-5 | many | TRBD2 | TRBV7-3 | CASSLQAGGETQYF | TGTGCCAGCAGCTTACAAGCGGGGGGGGAGACCCAGTACTTC
TRBJ2-3 | NA | NA | TRBV7-2 | CAASGASVTDTQYF | TGTGCCGCCAGCGGTGCTAGCGTCACAGATACGCAGTATTTT